Listed here are 25 T cell receptor beta chains from one sample, sequenced in a study of shared clonotypes between healthy human individuals. TCRdb keeps only in-frame clones here, not all; method: immunoSEQ multiplex PCR. The profile covers around 2,000,000 clones, with about 92% appearing a single time and roughly 1.8% taken by the ten largest. The naive CD8 subset, CD45RO-negative cells positively selected for CCR7, excluded terminally differentiated effector memory CD45RA+ cells. Sequencing was performed on naive CD8+ T cells from PBMCs. Receptor source: a man younger than 30 in good health. Some clones in this sample may be carry-over from other donors' samples.

This chain links TRBV12-5 with TRBJ1-2, with D perhaps matching TRBD1 (5 bases). Per the germline V gene, CDR1 is LGHNT and CDR2 is FRNRAP. This CDR3 contains 13 residues. V shed 1 base and J shed 6 bases, with 9 bases lying between them. The CDR3 sequence: CASGLGQYDGYTF. CDR3 coding DNA: TGTGCTAGTGGTTTGGGACAGTATGATGGCTACACCTTC. Combining the CDR3 with reference TRBV12-5 and TRBJ1-2 gives the whole variable domain DARVTQTPRHKVTEMGQEVTMRCQPILGHNTVFWYRQTMMQGLELLAYFRNRAPLDDSGMPKDRFSAEMPDATLATLKIQPSEPRDSAVYFCASGLGQYDGYTFGSGTRLTVV.

The chain joins TRBV9 to TRBJ2-1; 9 bases match TRBD2. The CDR3 is 15 residues long. The V segment lost 4 bases and the J segment 8 bases; nucleotides outside the gene matches: 10. The germline V gene has CDR1 SGDLS and CDR2 YYNGEE. CDR3 DNA sequence: TGTGCCAGCAGCCCAACGGCGGGAGGGCCGTATGAGCAGTTCTTC. Translated, it gives CASSPTAGGPYEQFF.

The chain has TRBV25-1 and TRBJ2-5; D ambiguous. The J call may be wrong; the DNA end is better matched by TRBJ2-7. The CDR3 loop spans 12 amino acids. The V gene's germline CDR1 is MGHDK and CDR2 SYGVNS. CDR3 bases: TGTGCCAGCAGTGATTTCAACTACGAGCAGTACTTC. This codes for CASSDFNYEQYF.

J is TRBJ1-5 and V is TRBV21-1. TRBV21-1 is annotated as a pseudogene. The CDR3 sequence is 16 residues long. The CDR3, as DNA: TGTGCCAGCAGCACGGGGGCGAGGGAGCCTAATCAGCCCCAGCATTTT. This gives the protein CASSTGAREPNQPQHF.

The rearrangement links TRBV19 to TRBJ1-5; D is unresolved. There are 15 residues in the CDR3. Germline values: CDR1 LNHDA, CDR2 SQIVND (reference sequence). Trimming shortened V by 2 bases and J by 6 bases, and 14 bases separated the two germline ends. CDR3 sequence: CASSIWASSGQPQHF. The CDR3 coding sequence is TGTGCCAGTAGTATATGGGCCTCGTCGGGTCAGCCCCAGCATTTT.

The rearrangement joins TRBV4-2 to TRBJ2-2; D call uncertain. The germline V gene has CDR1 LGHNA and CDR2 YNFKEQ. The length of the CDR3 is 12 residues. The V and J ends lost 7 bases and 5 bases respectively, with 8 bases between them. This CDR3 reads CASNLGTGELFF. CDR3 bases: TGTGCCAGCAACCTGGGAACCGGGGAGCTGTTTTTT.

V is TRBV28 and J is TRBJ2-2, with unresolved D. The CDR3 is 14 amino acids. Germline-derived CDR1 and CDR2 are MDHEN and SYDVKM. The V end lost 4 bases, the J end lost 5 bases, and 11 bases lay between the germline ends. CDR3 sequence: CASSSWAETGELFF. The CDR3 DNA follows: TGTGCCAGCAGTTCATGGGCCGAGACCGGGGAGCTGTTTTTT.

This rearrangement joins TRBV29-1 to TRBJ2-7, with D perhaps being TRBD1 or TRBD2 (5 bases each). The germline CDR1 and CDR2 sequences are SQVTM and ANQGSEA. This CDR3 has 13 amino acids. V shed 4 bases and J shed 5 bases, with 15 bases lying between them. CDR3 DNA sequence: TGCAGCGTTGTGGGGGTCAGTCACCACGAGCAGTACTTC. This translates into CSVVGVSHHEQYF.

Remarks on this clone: At one end, the junction sequence differs from germline, possibly due to a read error. The same CDR3 also results from other DNA sequences found in this sample. V and J are TRBV5-4 and TRBJ2-7; 7 nucleotides agree with TRBD1. Germline V gene sequence: CDR1 SGHNT, CDR2 YYREEE (reference sequence). The CDR3 loop spans 14 amino acids. CDR3 region: CASSLDRGRYEQYF. For the CDR3, the DNA is TGTGCCAGCAGCTTGGACAGGGGAAGGTACGAGCAGTACTTT.

This clone occurred a few times. This chain joins TRBV29-1 and TRBJ1-1; D is unresolved. CDR1 and CDR2 (germline): SQVTM, ANQGSEA. Deletions cut 4 bases from V and 11 bases from J, with 14 bases between. The CDR3 covers 11 residues. CDR3 coding DNA: TGCAGCGTTGGGTTGGGCCCCGGGGCTTTCTTT. It is translated as CSVGLGPGAFF.

This clone was seen only once. The chain uses TRBV7-8 and TRBJ1-2; 12 nucleotides align to TRBD1. The CDR3 is 16 residues long. Germline V lookup: CDR1 SGHVS, CDR2 FQNEAQ. With 5 bases clipped from V and 4 bases from J, the junction kept 8 bases outside the gene matches. In nucleotides, the CDR3 is TGTGCCAGCAGCCCCGGGACAGGGGGCTACTCCTATGGCTACACCTTC. Its translation: CASSPGTGGYSYGYTF. The full variable domain, its missing parts supplied by reference TRBV7-8 and TRBJ1-2, is GAGVSQSPRYKVAKRGQDVALRCDPISGHVSLFWYQQALGQGPEFLTYFQNEAQLDKSGLPSDRFFAERPEGSVSTLKIQRTQQEDSAVYLCASSPGTGGYSYGYTFGSGTRLTVV.

The rearrangement links TRBV5-4 to TRBJ2-1; 9 positions match TRBD2. V shed 4 bases and J 2 bases; nucleotides not matched to a gene: 4. CDR1 is SGHNT and CDR2 is YYREEE in the germline V gene (reference sequence). This CDR3 is built from 15 residues. The CDR3 coding sequence is TGTGCCAGCAGCACCGTAGCGGGAGCCTACAATGAGCAGTTCTTC. Translation: CASSTVAGAYNEQFF. The full variable domain, with the rest looked up from reference TRBV5-4 and TRBJ2-1, is ETGVTQSPTHLIKTRGQQVTLRCSSQSGHNTVSWYQQALGQGPQFIFQYYREEENGRGNFPPRFSGLQFPNYSSELNVNALELDDSALYLCASSTVAGAYNEQFFGPGTRLTVL.

The chain links TRBV30 to TRBJ2-6, with D perhaps TRBD1 or TRBD2 (5 bases each). V was shortened by 5 bases and J by 6 bases, with 23 bases between the two germline ends. Germline loops: CDR1 GTSNPN, CDR2 SVGIG (reference sequence). The CDR3 is made up of 17 amino acids. CDR3 region: CAWGPRTGALEANVLTF. The CDR3 bases are TGTGCCTGGGGCCCCCGGACCGGGGCTCTTGAGGCCAACGTCCTGACTTTC.

This clone was seen once. The gene calls are TRBV27 and TRBJ2-3; unclear D gene. Germline V gives CDR1 MNHEY, CDR2 SMNVEV (reference sequence). This CDR3 is 16 amino acids long. V lost 1 base to trimming and J lost 0 bases, with 11 bases between them. DNA for the CDR3: TGTGCCAGCAGTTTATGGTGGGCCCGGAGCACAGATACGCAGTATTTT. This gives the protein CASSLWWARSTDTQYF.

The CDR3 spells CASSVVNRMNTEAFF. The CDR3 nucleotides read TGTGCCAGCAGCGTAGTGAACAGGATGAACACTGAAGCTTTCTTT. The V gene is TRBV9, the J gene TRBJ1-1, with D perhaps TRBD1 (5 bases). Germline CDR1 reads SGDLS; CDR2 reads YYNGEE. CDR3 size: 15 residues. Trimming pared 0 bases from V and 0 bases from J, leaving 9 bases between.

A note on this clone: It is likely a read error, because the conserved phenylalanine at the end of the CDR3 is missing. The chain carries TRBV4-1 and TRBJ2-7; no clear D gene. Germline assignment: CDR1 MGHRA and CDR2 YSYEKL. The CDR3 has 16 residues. Between the trimmed V and J ends, which lost 4 bases and 3 bases, there was a span of 19 bases. The CDR3 region is CASSRTHLDLNYEQYS. CDR3 nucleotide sequence: TGCGCCAGCAGCCGCACGCACCTAGATCTTAACTACGAGCAGTACTCC.

The rearrangement joins TRBV12-5 to TRBJ1-1, with unresolved D. Germline CDR1 LGHNT, CDR2 FRNRAP. There are 11 residues in the CDR3. Trimming left V 1 base short and J 6 bases short, with 3 bases between. The CDR3 nucleotides are TGTGCTAGTGGTTTGGGACCTGAAGCTTTCTTT. It specifies CASGLGPEAFF.

J is TRBJ1-3 and V is TRBV19; D is unclear. CDR3 length: 11 amino acids. The germline V and J ends were trimmed by 11 bases and 4 bases, with 9 bases remaining between them. Germline loops: CDR1 LNHDA, CDR2 SQIVND (reference sequence). CDR3 sequence reads: CAASPGNTIYF. The CDR3 nucleotides are TGTGCCGCCAGTCCGGGAAACACCATATATTTT.

CDR3 loop: CATRGLETAEQYF. In DNA, the CDR3 is TGTGCCACCCGAGGACTAGAAACGGCCGAGCAGTACTTC. The chain combines TRBV5-4 with TRBJ2-7; TRBD2 agrees at 7 bases. Trimming at V came to 9 bases and at J to 6 bases, leaving 12 bases not matched to a gene. CDR3 size: 13 residues. Germline values: CDR1 SGHNT, CDR2 YYREEE (reference sequence). Complete variable domain (other parts from reference TRBV5-4 and TRBJ2-7): ETGVTQSPTHLIKTRGQQVTLRCSSQSGHNTVSWYQQALGQGPQFIFQYYREEENGRGNFPPRFSGLQFPNYSSELNVNALELDDSALYLCATRGLETAEQYFGPGTRLTVT.

The chain is built from TRBV29-1 and TRBJ1-1; D gene unclear. The CDR3 covers 11 residues. CDR1 is SQVTM, CDR2 ANQGSEA, per germline. Trimming took 5 bases from V and 0 from J, leaving 4 bases between them. This CDR3 is CSVSMNTEAFF. CDR3 nucleotide sequence: TGCAGCGTTTCTATGAACACTGAAGCTTTCTTT.

The CDR3 reads CASSAGGVVGSYEQYF. CDR3 nucleotide sequence: TGTGCCAGCAGCGCAGGCGGGGTGGTGGGATCCTACGAGCAGTACTTC. The J gene is TRBJ2-7, the V gene TRBV7-6; the D gene is possibly TRBD2 (6 bases). V dropped 5 bases and J dropped 1 base, with 18 bases sitting between them. This CDR3 has 16 residues. CDR1 is SGHVS and CDR2 is FNYEAQ in the germline V gene.

This chain links TRBV4-2 with TRBJ2-1; weak D call: TRBD2 (6 bases). From germline, CDR1 is LGHNA and CDR2 YNFKEQ. CDR3 length equals 15 residues. V was clipped by 1 base and J by 4 bases, with 11 bases between them. The DNA for the CDR3 is TGTGCCAGCAGCCAAGGGACTAACCAGTACAATGAGCAGTTCTTC. Translation: CASSQGTNQYNEQFF.

The CDR3 loop reads CASSIWGFSNQPQHF. In DNA, the CDR3 is TGTGCCAGTAGTATTTGGGGATTTAGCAATCAGCCCCAGCATTTT. This chain connects TRBV19 to TRBJ1-5; D gene ambiguous. The V gene's germline CDR1 is LNHDA and CDR2 SQIVND (reference sequence). With 3 bases removed from V and 0 bases from J, the gap between germline ends came to 9 bases. This CDR3 comprises 15 residues.

The chain carries TRBV28 and TRBJ2-1; 8 bases are a match to TRBD2. Germline CDR1 is MDHEN and CDR2 is SYDVKM. Unmatched junction bases numbered 6, after V lost 5 bases and J lost 0 bases. The CDR3 has 16 residues. The CDR3 DNA is TGTGCCAGCAGTGGGGGGCGGGAGGTCTCCTACAATGAGCAGTTCTTC. Protein: CASSGGREVSYNEQFF. The whole variable domain, remainder taken from reference TRBV28 and TRBJ2-1, is DVKVTQSSRYLVKRTGEKVFLECVQDMDHENMFWYRQDPGLGLRLIYFSYDVKMKEKGDIPEGYSVSREKKERFSLILESASTNQTSMYLCASSGGREVSYNEQFFGPGTRLTVL.

As to this clone: This sample also contains other DNA sequences that code for the same CDR3. The chain has TRBV9 and TRBJ1-2; 8 bases are shared with TRBD1. The CDR3 has 15 amino acids. V gave up 0 bases and J gave up 2 bases; unmatched junction bases: 3. The V gene's germline CDR1 is SGDLS and CDR2 YYNGEE. The CDR3 DNA sequence: TGTGCCAGCAGCGTAGCAGGGGGCGGCAACTATGGCTACACCTTC. Protein sequence: CASSVAGGGNYGYTF. Variable domain in full (rest from reference TRBV9 and TRBJ1-2): DSGVTQTPKHLITATGQRVTLRCSPRSGDLSVYWYQQSLDQGLQFLIQYYNGEERAKGNILERFSAQQFPDLHSELNLSSLELGDSALYFCASSVAGGGNYGYTFGSGTRLTVV.